The 25 T cell receptor beta chains in this list originate from one sample, sequenced in a study of cytomegalovirus exposure and HLA in healthy donors. The PCR used 60 Vbeta and 13 Jbeta primers. The method was immunoSEQ multiplex PCR; TCRdb's version includes in-frame clones alone and lacks a portion of them. Here the sample spans approximately 100,000 clones, 74% being singletons. The sequencing input was PBMCs. The receptors come from a man aged 45-65 years in good health and CMV-seropositive.

The CDR3 here is CASRSGQGSREQYF. The CDR3 DNA sequence: TGTGCCAGCAGATCGGGACAGGGATCTCGGGAGCAGTACTTC. J is TRBJ2-7 and V is TRBV5-4, with 9 bases lining up with TRBD1. Per the germline V gene, CDR1 is SGHNT and CDR2 is YYREEE (reference sequence). CDR3 length equals 14 residues. J was trimmed by 7 bases and V by 5 bases; bases with no gene match: 10.

The CDR3 nucleotides are TGTGCCAGCAGCCTCCCTCAGGGGTACCAAGAGACCCAGTACTTC. Residues: CASSLPQGYQETQYF. The rearrangement uses TRBV7-9 and TRBJ2-5, with D possibly being TRBD1 (6 bases). CDR1 is SEHNR and CDR2 is FQNEAQ in the germline V gene (reference sequence). This CDR3 region has 15 residues. The V end lost 5 bases, the J end lost 0 bases, and 13 bases lay between the germline ends.

The rearrangement joins TRBV5-4 to TRBJ2-2; D might be TRBD1 (6 bases). Germline-derived CDR1 and CDR2 are SGHNT and YYREEE (reference sequence). This CDR3 contains 15 residues. V lost 0 bases, J lost 5 bases, and 11 bases lay in between. The CDR3 bases are TGTGCCAGCAGCTTGGAAACAGGGTGGACCGGGGAGCTGTTTTTT. Amino acid sequence: CASSLETGWTGELFF.

This clone was counted once. The chain links TRBV19 to TRBJ1-1, with D maybe TRBD1 (6 bases). Germline V gives CDR1 LNHDA, CDR2 SQIVND (reference sequence). The CDR3 covers 15 residues. The germline V and J ends were trimmed by 4 bases and 7 bases, with 19 bases remaining between them. The CDR3: CASSNGGTSIGEAFF. The CDR3 nucleotides are TGTGCCAGTAGTAATGGTGGGACAAGTATTGGTGAAGCTTTCTTT.

The V gene is TRBV27, the J gene TRBJ2-5; 11 nucleotides line up with TRBD2. There are 18 residues in the CDR3. The V gene's germline CDR1 is MNHEY and CDR2 SMNVEV (reference sequence). J lost 11 bases, V lost 4 bases, and 21 bases had no gene match. This CDR3 reads CASSSSTSGMILGSEQYF. The CDR3 DNA sequence: TGTGCCAGCAGTTCCTCGACTAGCGGGATGATCTTGGGTTCAGAGCAGTACTTC.

The gene calls are TRBV5-6 and TRBJ1-2; unclear D gene. Trimming took off 0 bases at V and 5 bases at J, with 8 bases between the two ends. Looked up from germline, CDR1 is SGHDT and CDR2 is YYEEEE. The length of the CDR3 is 13 residues. The CDR3 loop reads CASSLGGGYGYTF. The CDR3 DNA reads as TGTGCCAGCAGCTTGGGCGGTGGATATGGCTACACCTTC.

J is TRBJ2-3 and V is TRBV6-4; unclear D gene. This CDR3 is 14 amino acids long. V lost 3 bases to trimming and J lost 0 bases, with 7 bases between them. Germline lookup yields CDR1 MRHNA and CDR2 SNTAGT. CDR3 sequence: CASSDSPSTDTQYF. In DNA, the CDR3 is TGTGCCAGCAGTGATTCTCCCAGCACAGATACGCAGTATTTT.

V and J are TRBV29-1 and TRBJ1-2; TRBD1 is a possible D gene (5 bases). Germline V gene sequence: CDR1 SQVTM, CDR2 ANQGSEA. The CDR3 loop spans 12 amino acids. V was trimmed by 8 bases and J by 4 bases, leaving 14 bases between them. The CDR3 DNA sequence: TGCAGCTCCCGGGGGACGGGCTATGGCTACACCTTC. Its translation is CSSRGTGYGYTF.

The chain employs TRBV7-9 and TRBJ1-4; 8 bases are shared with TRBD1. This CDR3 spans 15 amino acids. CDR1 SEHNR and CDR2 FQNEAQ come from the germline V gene (reference sequence). V lost 6 bases, J lost 8 bases, and 11 bases stayed unmatched. The CDR3 reads CASSQTGAQREKLFF. CDR3 nucleotide sequence: TGTGCCAGCAGTCAGACAGGGGCGCAACGGGAAAAACTGTTTTTT.

The V gene is TRBV6-6, the J gene TRBJ2-3, with D possibly TRBD2 on 5 matching bases. Trimming removed 7 bases from V and 6 bases from J, with 17 bases in between. The CDR3 is 14 amino acids. Per the germline V gene, CDR1 is MNHNY and CDR2 is SVGAGI (reference sequence). The CDR3 region is CASISSHRWDTQYF. Here the CDR3 DNA reads TGTGCCAGCATATCTAGCCACCGCTGGGATACGCAGTATTTT.

This clone has only a few counts. The rearrangement joins TRBV18 to TRBJ1-6; TRBD1 agrees at 9 bases. The V gene end was trimmed by 3 bases and the J gene end by 8 bases; junction bases not matched to a gene: 5. This CDR3 is built from 15 residues. Per germline, CDR1 KGHSH and CDR2 LQKENI. The chain's CDR3 is CASSPTDRGDSPLHF. Written as DNA, the CDR3 is TGTGCCAGCTCACCCACGGACAGGGGAGATTCACCCCTCCACTTT.

The gene calls are TRBV18 and TRBJ1-1; 7 bases match TRBD1. The V segment lost 1 base and the J segment 8 bases; nucleotides outside the gene matches: 4. Germline V gives CDR1 KGHSH, CDR2 LQKENI. The CDR3 is 13 amino acids. Here the CDR3 reads CASSPQPQGEAFF. The CDR3 region has the DNA TGTGCCAGCTCACCACAACCACAGGGGGAAGCTTTCTTT.

This rearrangement joins TRBV2 to TRBJ2-2, with TRBD1 identical over 9 bases. The CDR3 spans 15 residues. Losses at the gene ends were 5 bases for V and 4 bases for J; bases not matched to a gene: 5. CDR1 and CDR2 (germline): SNHLY, FYNNEI. The CDR3, as DNA: TGTGCCAGCAGTTCCAAGGACAGGGGCACCGGGGAGCTGTTTTTT. Translation gives CASSSKDRGTGELFF.

The chain employs TRBV18 and TRBJ1-2; 7 bases are a match to TRBD1. This CDR3 is built from 15 residues. J was trimmed by 4 bases and V by 3 bases; bases with no gene match: 8. Germline V lookup: CDR1 KGHSH, CDR2 LQKENI. The CDR3 DNA reads TGTGCCAGCTCACCTTCTGACAGGGAAGGCTATGGCTACACCTTC. The encoded protein is CASSPSDREGYGYTF. Combining the CDR3 with reference TRBV18 and TRBJ1-2 gives the whole variable domain NAGVMQNPRHLVRRRGQEARLRCSPMKGHSHVYWYRQLPEEGLKFMVYLQKENIIDESGMPKERFSAEFPKEGPSILRIQQVVRGDSAAYFCASSPSDREGYGYTFGSGTRLTVV.

V usage is TRBV9 and J usage is TRBJ2-3; weak D call: TRBD2 (7 bases). The germline V and J ends were trimmed by 0 bases and 3 bases, with 14 bases remaining between them. Germline-derived CDR1 and CDR2 are SGDLS and YYNGEE. The CDR3 is made up of 16 amino acids. CDR3 coding DNA: TGTGCCAGCAGCGTAGAAGGGGGGGCCGGGACAGATACGCAGTATTTT. This encodes CASSVEGGAGTDTQYF.

This chain links TRBV5-1 with TRBJ2-4; 9 nucleotides agree with TRBD1. CDR3 length equals 15 residues. Germline V CDR1 and CDR2: SGHRS, YFSETQ. V shed 0 bases, J shed 11 bases, and the junction held 9 bases outside the gene matches. The CDR3 loop reads CASSLGLTGGEVQYF. The CDR3 DNA reads TGCGCCAGCAGCTTGGGACTTACAGGGGGCGAGGTTCAGTACTTC.

This sequence joins TRBV5-6 and TRBJ1-1; D may be TRBD1 (5 bases). CDR3 length: 13 residues. CDR1 SGHDT and CDR2 YYEEEE come from the germline V gene. Trimming left V 4 bases short and J 10 bases short, with 17 bases between. CDR3: CASSLYGARGAFF. The CDR3 DNA reads TGTGCCAGCAGCCTGTATGGGGCAAGGGGAGCTTTCTTT. Looking up the rest from reference TRBV5-6 and TRBJ1-1 gives the full variable domain: DAGVTQSPTHLIKTRGQQVTLRCSPKSGHDTVSWYQQALGQGPQFIFQYYEEEERQRGNFPDRFSGHQFPNYSSELNVNALLLGDSALYLCASSLYGARGAFFGQGTRLTVV.

This sequence joins TRBV7-2 and TRBJ1-1; no reliable D call. Trimming shortened V by 5 bases and J by 8 bases, and 21 bases separated the two germline ends. Germline V gives CDR1 SGHTA, CDR2 FQGNSA. The CDR3 is 15 residues long. Written as DNA, the CDR3 is TGTGCCAGCAGCCCCCGTCTGGGCGGGGTCGAAGAAGCTTTCTTT. Its protein is CASSPRLGGVEEAFF.

The chain recombines TRBV6-1 with TRBJ1-1, with D possibly TRBD1 on 6 matching bases. CDR1 MNHNS and CDR2 SASEGT come from the germline V gene. The V gene lost 11 bases and the J gene lost 1 base, with 17 bases spanning the gap. The CDR3 length is 14 residues. The CDR3 here is CAAIRGPRNTEAFF. CDR3 in DNA: TGTGCCGCCATCAGGGGACCTAGGAACACTGAAGCTTTCTTT.

The chain employs TRBV2 and TRBJ2-1; 8 bases fit TRBD1. V gave up 11 bases and J gave up 0 bases; unmatched junction bases: 6. The germline gives CDR1 SNHLY, CDR2 FYNNEI. The CDR3 is 14 residues long. For the CDR3, the DNA is TGTGCCGGGGGACAGGACAGCTCCTACAATGAGCAGTTCTTC. This gives the protein CAGGQDSSYNEQFF.

The table lists this clone with a few counts. The chain combines TRBV9 with TRBJ2-7; D is ambiguous. The CDR3 extends over 13 amino acids. Germline V gene sequence: CDR1 SGDLS, CDR2 YYNGEE. The V end lost 4 bases, the J end lost 5 bases, and 13 bases lay between the germline ends. Written as DNA, the CDR3 is TGTGCCAGCAGCTCGAACCTGCGGAACGAGCAGTACTTC. Protein: CASSSNLRNEQYF. Variable domain in full (rest from reference TRBV9 and TRBJ2-7): DSGVTQTPKHLITATGQRVTLRCSPRSGDLSVYWYQQSLDQGLQFLIQYYNGEERAKGNILERFSAQQFPDLHSELNLSSLELGDSALYFCASSSNLRNEQYFGPGTRLTVT.

This clone was detected only a few times. The V call is TRBV6-1, the J call TRBJ1-5; 9 bases line up with TRBD1. J was trimmed by 7 bases and V by 5 bases; bases with no gene match: 3. The length of the CDR3 is 13 residues. From germline, CDR1 is MNHNS and CDR2 SASEGT. Here the CDR3 reads CASSITGGQPQHF. CDR3 DNA sequence: TGTGCCAGCAGTATTACAGGGGGCCAGCCCCAGCATTTT.

This chain links TRBV5-8 with TRBJ1-5; TRBD1 is a possible D gene (5 bases). CDR3 length: 14 residues. The V gene lost 4 bases and the J gene lost 6 bases, with 14 bases spanning the gap. Germline V CDR1 and CDR2: SGHTS, YDEGEE. CDR3 residues: CASSARARVQPQHF. The CDR3 region has the DNA TGTGCCAGCAGCGCCCGGGCCAGGGTTCAGCCCCAGCATTTT.

The genes are TRBV19 and TRBJ2-5; D gene unclear. V lost 5 bases and J lost 3, with 10 bases in between. Looked up from germline, CDR1 is LNHDA and CDR2 is SQIVND (reference sequence). The CDR3 spans 13 residues. This CDR3 reads CASSQVLEETQYF. The CDR3 DNA reads as TGTGCCAGTAGTCAGGTACTTGAAGAGACCCAGTACTTC.

The V call is TRBV19, the J call TRBJ2-7, with D possibly being TRBD2 (6 bases). There are 13 residues in the CDR3. CDR1 and CDR2 from the germline V gene are LNHDA and SQIVND (reference sequence). Trimming stripped 5 bases from V and 7 bases from J, with 15 bases between. The CDR3: CASSPGLRQEQYF. The CDR3, as DNA: TGTGCCAGTAGTCCGGGACTGCGTCAGGAGCAGTACTTC.